Each of the 19 T cell receptor beta chains below was sequenced from the same sample in a study of T cells after posttransplantation cyclophosphamide. The repertoire was sequenced with immunoSEQ multiplex PCR; TCRdb's copy has only in-frame clones and lacks some. The sample holds some 13,000 clones, and no clone turns up only once. Treatment was busulfan-fludarabine conditioning, a marrow graft, and cyclophosphamide on days +3 and +4. The specimen comprised PBMCs, sampled after allogeneic stem cell transplant with posttransplant cyclophosphamide. The receptors shown here come from a female patient aged 40-50 years who received an allogeneic stem cell transplant from a related donor, was CMV-positive, and had acute GVHD only. Some T cells here may be from the graft donor.

At least ten counts were recorded for this clone. The gene calls are TRBV7-8 and TRBJ1-1; D is unclear. V was pared by 2 bases and J by 4 bases, with 11 bases between. The length of the CDR3 is 14 residues. CDR1 is SGHVS, CDR2 FQNEAQ, per germline. CDR3 nucleotide sequence: TGTGCCAGCAGCTTATACGGGGTTGGCACTGAAGCTTTCTTT. Amino acids: CASSLYGVGTEAFF.

This clone was seen many times. The chain couples TRBV28 to TRBJ1-1; D might be TRBD1 (6 bases). CDR3 length: 14 residues. The germline V gene has CDR1 MDHEN and CDR2 SYDVKM. V was trimmed by 2 bases and J by 5 bases, leaving 12 bases between them. In nucleotides, the CDR3 is TGTGCCAGCAGTTTAGGGGGCGGGGGGACTGAAGCTTTCTTT. Its translation: CASSLGGGGTEAFF.

There are many counts of this clone. The chain is built from TRBV19 and TRBJ1-5; 9 positions agree with TRBD1. V shed 5 bases, J shed 6 bases, and the junction held 5 bases outside the gene matches. In germline, CDR1 is LNHDA, CDR2 SQIVND (reference sequence). There are 14 residues in the CDR3. The CDR3 loop reads CASSPRTGVQPQHF. The CDR3 nucleotides are TGTGCCAGTAGTCCCCGGACAGGGGTTCAGCCCCAGCATTTT.

In its sample, this clone was seen many times. The chain combines TRBV29-1 with TRBJ2-1; 7 bases map to TRBD1. This CDR3 region has 12 residues. V lost 6 bases, J lost 7 bases, and 6 bases stayed unmatched. Germline-derived CDR1 and CDR2 are SQVTM and ANQGSEA. CDR3 nucleotides: TGCAGCGTGTCAAACAGGGGAAATGAGCAGTTCTTC. Its translation is CSVSNRGNEQFF.

The sample holds many counts of this clone. J is TRBJ1-2 and V is TRBV19, with 7 bases identical to TRBD1. V dropped 3 bases and J dropped 2; count of bases not matched to a gene: 6. There are 15 residues in the CDR3. The V gene's germline CDR1 is LNHDA and CDR2 SQIVND (reference sequence). As DNA, the CDR3 is TGTGCCAGTAGTATTTCCCCGGGACAGAACTATGGCTACACCTTC. This translates into CASSISPGQNYGYTF.

This clone was counted at least ten times. The rearrangement joins TRBV4-1 to TRBJ2-7; TRBD2 aligns across 13 bases. Unmatched junction bases numbered 5, after V lost 3 bases and J lost 3 bases. CDR1 MGHRA and CDR2 YSYEKL come from the germline V gene. This CDR3 has 16 amino acids. CDR3: CASSHGLAGAIYEQYF. The CDR3, as DNA: TGCGCCAGCAGCCACGGACTAGCGGGGGCCATCTACGAGCAGTACTTC.

This clone occurred many times. The CDR3 sequence is CAISDGQALETQYF. The DNA of the CDR3 is TGTGCCATCAGTGACGGACAGGCTTTAGAGACCCAGTACTTC. The chain uses TRBV10-3 and TRBJ2-5; 7 bases fit TRBD1. Trimming removed 3 bases from V and 4 bases from J; junction bases left unmatched: 5. This CDR3 region has 14 residues. Germline CDR1 and CDR2: ENHRY and SYGVKD.

This clone showed up many times. The rearrangement joins TRBV2 to TRBJ2-3; TRBD1 aligns across 10 bases. The CDR3 runs to 13 residues. V lost 10 bases to trimming and J lost 3 bases; unmatched junction nucleotides: 4. Germline values: CDR1 SNHLY, CDR2 FYNNEI. In nucleotides, the CDR3 is TGTGCCACGGGACAGGGGTTTACAGATACGCAGTATTTT. Amino acid sequence: CATGQGFTDTQYF. Full variable domain (remainder filled in from reference TRBV2 and TRBJ2-3): EPEVTQTPSHQVTQMGQEVILRCVPISNHLYFYWYRQILGQKVEFLVSFYNNEISEKSEIFDDQFSVERPDGSNFTLKIRSTKLEDSAMYFCATGQGFTDTQYFGPGTRLTVL.

This clone was counted many times. CDR3 sequence reads: CASSIRGQGKNIQYF. CDR3 sequence (DNA): TGTGCCAGTAGTATCCGGGGACAGGGCAAAAACATTCAGTACTTC. V is TRBV19 and J is TRBJ2-4; 9 bases agree with TRBD1. CDR3 length equals 15 residues. J was trimmed by 3 bases and V by 3 bases; bases with no gene match: 3. Germline V gene lookup returns CDR1 LNHDA and CDR2 SQIVND (reference sequence).

Turning to this clone: Other nucleotide sequences in the sample specify the same CDR3. This chain joins TRBV29-1 and TRBJ2-3; TRBD1 matches 12 bases. The junction had 17 bases not matched to a gene; V was cut back by 7 bases and J by 6 bases. The CDR3 spans 17 residues. Germline CDR1 and CDR2: SQVTM and ANQGSEA. The CDR3 is CSARSPGTGGFSDTQYF. In nucleotides, the CDR3 is TGCAGCGCCCGAAGTCCCGGGACAGGGGGCTTTTCGGATACGCAGTATTTT.

This clone came up a few times. The gene calls are TRBV5-1 and TRBJ1-1; tentative D call: TRBD1 (5 bases). Germline V lookup: CDR1 SGHRS, CDR2 YFSETQ. V lost 4 bases and J lost 4, with 11 bases in between. This CDR3 spans 13 amino acids. This chain's CDR3 is CASSLQGGTEAFF. The CDR3 nucleotides read TGCGCCAGCAGCCTGCAGGGTGGCACTGAAGCTTTCTTT.

Many counts were recorded for this clone. The chain links TRBV2 to TRBJ2-1; TRBD2 matches at 13 bases. Germline values: CDR1 SNHLY, CDR2 FYNNEI. CDR3 length: 14 residues. The junction had 3 bases not matched to a gene; V was cut back by 7 bases and J by 6 bases. The CDR3 region has the DNA TGTGCCAGCATTGGACTAGCGGGAGTCAATGAGCAGTTCTTC. This translates into CASIGLAGVNEQFF.

This clone has at least ten counts. The chain links TRBV19 to TRBJ2-6; 8 positions agree with TRBD1. Germline trimming cut 3 bases from V and 1 base from J; bases unmatched to any gene: 5. The CDR3 sequence is 17 residues long. Germline V gene lookup returns CDR1 LNHDA and CDR2 SQIVND (reference sequence). The CDR3 DNA reads as TGTGCCAGTAGTATTTCAGGGGGCTTATCTGGGGCCAACGTCCTGACTTTC. Translating it yields CASSISGGLSGANVLTF.

This clone was seen many times. This sequence joins TRBV5-6 and TRBJ1-6; possibly TRBD1 for D (5 bases). Trimming shortened V by 1 base and J by 7 bases, and 12 bases separated the two germline ends. The length of the CDR3 is 15 residues. Germline CDR1 and CDR2: SGHDT and YYEEEE. The CDR3 nucleotides are TGTGCCAGCAGCTTGTTTAGCGGGGACAATTCACCCCTCCACTTT. Its protein product is CASSLFSGDNSPLHF.

In its sample, this clone was seen many times. V gene TRBV18 combines with J gene TRBJ1-5, with D tentatively TRBD1 (5 bases). Germline assignment: CDR1 KGHSH and CDR2 LQKENI. The germline V and J ends were trimmed by 1 base and 1 base, with 11 bases remaining between them. This CDR3 region has 16 residues. The CDR3 region has the DNA TGTGCCAGCTCACCACGGCAGGGACTAAGCAATCAGCCCCAGCATTTT. Translating it yields CASSPRQGLSNQPQHF.

This clone was recorded many times. An end of the junction differs from the germline gene, which may be a read error. CDR3 residues: CSARGSGEQFF. The CDR3 DNA reads as TGCAGTGCAAGAGGTAGCGGTGAGCAGTTCTTC. The chain joins TRBV20-1 to TRBJ2-1; maybe TRBD2 (6 bases). This CDR3 is 11 amino acids long. The germline CDR1 and CDR2 sequences are DFQATT and SNEGSKA (reference sequence).

This clone was picked up many times. The chain combines TRBV10-3 with TRBJ2-5; 8 nucleotides align to TRBD1. There are 14 residues in the CDR3. CDR1 is ENHRY and CDR2 is SYGVKD in the germline V gene. Germline trimming cut 3 bases from V and 7 bases from J; bases unmatched to any gene: 7. Written as DNA, the CDR3 is TGTGCCATCAGTGACTTACAGGGGGTAGGGACCCAGTACTTC. Its protein product is CAISDLQGVGTQYF.

This clone has ten or more counts. V gene TRBV11-2 combines with J gene TRBJ1-4; no definite D call. Germline loops: CDR1 SGHAT, CDR2 FQNNGV. Trimming removed 6 bases from V and 0 bases from J, with 8 bases in between. The CDR3 totals 14 residues. CDR3 bases: TGTGCCAGCAGTTCCGGGACAACTAATGAAAAACTGTTTTTT. It codes for CASSSGTTNEKLFF.

This clone has ten or more counts. The chain links TRBV5-4 to TRBJ2-7; the D is unclear. CDR1 is SGHNT and CDR2 is YYREEE in the germline V gene (reference sequence). The V end lost 3 bases, the J end lost 7 bases, and 8 bases lay between the germline ends. The CDR3 extends over 11 amino acids. The CDR3 DNA is TGTGCCAGCAGCTCCCTTGAGGAGCAGTACTTC. This encodes CASSSLEEQYF.